This TCR beta chain came from a study of blood T cell repertoires in COVID-19. For the study at large: Specimens from acute and convalescent COVID-19 originated in the United States, Italy and Spain. T cells, B-cell-depleted T cells, or PBMCs provided the cDNA or gDNA that served as material.

Original handling: From reference gene primer amplification, estimates of nucleated cell counts were derived. TCRdb keeps only in-frame clones here, not all; method: immunoSEQ multiplex PCR. Clone size and the V and J calls come from that table; the DNA yielded D and trimming. This sample has 120,000 to 150,000 clones, with approximately 80% found just once. Looked up from germline, CDR1 is SGHRS and CDR2 is YFSETQ. The CDR3 has 13 amino acids. Trimming shortened V by 4 bases and J by 9 bases, and 16 bases separated the two germline ends. The table lists this clone with a few counts. The chain couples TRBV5-1 to TRBJ1-1; D uncertain. This clonotype was sampled from a human donor in a cohort sampled during active COVID-19. The specimen sequenced was peripheral blood. DNA for the CDR3: TGCGCCAGCAGCCCGGAGAACACGGTACAAGCTTTCTTT. The encoded protein is CASSPENTVQAFF.